This passage covers 28 T cell receptor beta chains from one sample sequenced in a study of cytomegalovirus exposure and HLA in healthy donors. Clones were read by immunoSEQ multiplex PCR, and TCRdb kept only the in-frame ones, dropping some. The sample records about 110,000 clones, roughly 90% being singletons. Sequencing was performed on PBMCs. These TCRs come from a woman between 18 and 29 years old in good health and CMV-seronegative.

V gene TRBV5-4 combines with J gene TRBJ2-7; unclear D gene. The CDR3 covers 13 residues. Deletions cut 0 bases from V and 3 bases from J, with 7 bases between. Per the germline V gene, CDR1 is SGHNT and CDR2 is YYREEE (reference sequence). CDR3 sequence reads: CASSLGEIYEQYF. CDR3 DNA: TGTGCCAGCAGCTTGGGAGAAATCTACGAGCAGTACTTC.

This chain joins TRBV19 and TRBJ1-6; 9 nucleotides line up with TRBD1. With 5 bases clipped from V and 9 bases from J, the junction kept 11 bases outside the gene matches. Germline assignment: CDR1 LNHDA and CDR2 SQIVND (reference sequence). The CDR3 is 16 residues long. The CDR3 loop is CASSRELGQGTSPLHF. As DNA, the CDR3 is TGTGCCAGTAGTCGGGAACTGGGACAGGGAACTTCACCCCTCCACTTT.

In DNA form, the CDR3 reads TGTGCCAGCAGTTTCTCGGGGGTGGTCGGGGAGCTGTTTTTT. This translates into CASSFSGVVGELFF. V and J are TRBV28 and TRBJ2-2; the D gene is possibly TRBD2 (6 bases). Germline V gene data show CDR1 as MDHEN and CDR2 as SYDVKM. The CDR3 has 14 amino acids. Trimming took off 3 bases at V and 7 bases at J, with 12 bases between the two ends. Full variable domain (rest looked up from reference TRBV28 and TRBJ2-2): DVKVTQSSRYLVKRTGEKVFLECVQDMDHENMFWYRQDPGLGLRLIYFSYDVKMKEKGDIPEGYSVSREKKERFSLILESASTNQTSMYLCASSFSGVVGELFFGEGSRLTVL.

V gene TRBV2 combines with J gene TRBJ1-1; TRBD1 is a possible D gene (6 bases). This CDR3 has 14 residues. CDR1 is SNHLY, CDR2 FYNNEI, per germline. V lost 5 bases, J lost 4 bases, and 14 bases lay in between. Written as DNA, the CDR3 is TGTGCCAGCAGTCAGTCAACAGGGTTCACTGAAGCTTTCTTT. Residues: CASSQSTGFTEAFF.

The chain has TRBV5-6 and TRBJ1-5, with 10 bases aligning to TRBD1. The CDR3 is 17 amino acids. Germline CDR1 SGHDT, CDR2 YYEEEE. The V gene end was trimmed by 4 bases and the J gene end by 1 base; junction bases not matched to a gene: 8. The CDR3, as DNA: TGTGCCAGCAGCCAGACAGGGGGCCGGTTAAGCAATCAGCCCCAGCATTTT. Its translation is CASSQTGGRLSNQPQHF.

This chain connects TRBV25-1 to TRBJ2-1, with TRBD2 matching over 11 bases. The CDR3 has 18 amino acids. Germline V CDR1 and CDR2: MGHDK, SYGVNS. The trim removed 2 bases at V and 4 bases at J, leaving 10 bases unmatched. CDR3 nucleotides: TGTGCCAGCAGTGAACAAGTTAGCGGGGGGGCCCCTTACAATGAGCAGTTCTTC. Translating gives CASSEQVSGGAPYNEQFF.

The chain is built from TRBV14 and TRBJ2-7; D call uncertain. The CDR3 is 15 residues long. Germline CDR1 SGHDN, CDR2 FVKESK. The ends were cut back, 2 bases at V and 0 bases at J, with 11 bases in the middle. As DNA, the CDR3 is TGTGCCAGCAGCCAAAGTCAAGTCAGCTCCTACGAGCAGTACTTC. Translating it yields CASSQSQVSSYEQYF.

This clone came up a few times. The rearrangement joins TRBV29-1 to TRBJ1-2; TRBD1 matches 9 bases. The CDR3 runs 13 residues. Germline V gene data show CDR1 as SQVTM and CDR2 as ANQGSEA. The J segment lost 4 bases and the V segment lost 2 bases, leaving 2 bases of the junction unmatched. CDR3 residues: CSVERQGGYGYTF. The CDR3 nucleotides read TGCAGCGTTGAACGACAGGGGGGCTATGGCTACACCTTC. Based on the CDR3 plus reference TRBV29-1 and TRBJ1-2, the full variable domain is SAVISQKPSRDICQRGTSLTIQCQVDSQVTMMFWYRQQPGQSLTLIATANQGSEATYESGFVIDKFPISRPNLTFSTLTVSNMSPEDSSIYLCSVERQGGYGYTFGSGTRLTVV.

This chain joins TRBV9 and TRBJ1-4; 10 bases are shared with TRBD1. The length of the CDR3 is 18 residues. Germline V gives CDR1 SGDLS, CDR2 YYNGEE. The trim removed 4 bases at V and 0 bases at J, leaving 9 bases unmatched. CDR3 nucleotides: TGTGCCAGCAGCCTTGGGGACAGGGGACTTCCAACTAATGAAAAACTGTTTTTT. Protein product: CASSLGDRGLPTNEKLFF.

The chain links TRBV5-1 to TRBJ2-3; tentatively, D is TRBD2 (7 bases). Deletions cut 0 bases from V and 1 base from J, with 15 bases between. Looked up from germline, CDR1 is SGHRS and CDR2 is YFSETQ. There are 17 residues in the CDR3. CDR3 DNA sequence: TGCGCCAGCAGCTTGGAAGGTCGGCGGGGGCGCACAGATACGCAGTATTTT. The encoded protein is CASSLEGRRGRTDTQYF.

The chain is built from TRBV7-8 and TRBJ2-1; 9 bases match TRBD2. The junction had 6 bases not matched to a gene; V was cut back by 5 bases and J by 4 bases. CDR1 and CDR2 (germline): SGHVS, FQNEAQ. This CDR3 contains 15 residues. The CDR3 bases are TGTGCCAGCAGCGGCGGGGGGGGCCCTTACAATGAGCAGTTCTTC. Translated: CASSGGGGPYNEQFF.

V usage is TRBV28 and J usage is TRBJ2-5; 8 bases match TRBD1. J gave up 4 bases and V 5 bases, and 6 bases lay outside the gene matches. The CDR3 loop spans 14 amino acids. CDR1 and CDR2 (germline): MDHEN, SYDVKM. CDR3 region: CASSPQQGGETQYF. The CDR3 region has the DNA TGTGCCAGCAGTCCCCAACAGGGGGGAGAGACCCAGTACTTC.

V and J are TRBV10-1 and TRBJ2-5; 15 nucleotides match TRBD2. Germline loops: CDR1 WNHNN, CDR2 SYGVQD (reference sequence). J lost 3 bases, V lost 7 bases, and 3 bases had no gene match. CDR3 length: 15 amino acids. CDR3 amino acids: CASTGLAGGKETQYF. The CDR3 DNA follows: TGCGCCAGCACAGGACTAGCGGGAGGGAAAGAGACCCAGTACTTC.

The chain carries TRBV30 and TRBJ2-3, with a possible D match to TRBD2 (5 bases). Trimming took 4 bases from V and 6 from J, leaving 14 bases between them. Germline V gives CDR1 GTSNPN, CDR2 SVGIG (reference sequence). The CDR3 consists of 13 residues. CDR3 residues: CAWKALASDTQYF. In nucleotides, the CDR3 is TGTGCCTGGAAAGCTCTAGCTAGTGATACGCAGTATTTT. Together with reference TRBV30 and TRBJ2-3, the CDR3 gives the full variable domain: SQTIHQWPATLVQPVGSPLSLECTVEGTSNPNLYWYRQAAGRGLQLLFYSVGIGQISSEVPQNLSASRPQDRQFILSSKKLLLSDSGFYLCAWKALASDTQYFGPGTRLTVL.

This clone was seen a handful of times. The rearrangement uses TRBV2 and TRBJ2-2; D is undetermined. The CDR3 runs 13 residues. Per the germline V gene, CDR1 is SNHLY and CDR2 is FYNNEI. Trimming pared 4 bases from V and 1 base from J, leaving 4 bases between. The CDR3 here is CASSALNTGELFF. The DNA of the CDR3 is TGTGCCAGCAGTGCCTTGAACACCGGGGAGCTGTTTTTT.

This rearrangement joins TRBV27 to TRBJ2-2; maybe TRBD1 (6 bases). Germline V CDR1 and CDR2: MNHEY, SMNVEV (reference sequence). The CDR3 sequence is 13 residues long. Between the trimmed V and J ends, which lost 3 bases and 4 bases, there was a span of 6 bases. CDR3 in DNA: TGTGCCAGCAGTTTCAGGGGCACCGGGGAGCTGTTTTTT. Its translation: CASSFRGTGELFF.

V usage is TRBV7-9 and J usage is TRBJ1-2, with 7 positions matching TRBD1. With 4 bases clipped from V and 10 bases from J, the junction kept 9 bases outside the gene matches. CDR3 size: 13 residues. Germline V lookup: CDR1 SEHNR, CDR2 FQNEAQ (reference sequence). DNA for the CDR3: TGTGCCAGCAGCTATTCCGGGACAGAGGACTACACCTTC. Protein sequence: CASSYSGTEDYTF.

The rearrangement links TRBV2 to TRBJ1-5; no clear D. Deletions cut 4 bases from V and 4 bases from J, with 8 bases between. CDR1 and CDR2 (germline): SNHLY, FYNNEI. This CDR3 is 13 amino acids long. The CDR3 protein is CASSGAPNQPQHF. The CDR3 bases are TGTGCCAGCAGTGGGGCCCCAAATCAGCCCCAGCATTTT. Variable domain in full (rest from reference TRBV2 and TRBJ1-5): EPEVTQTPSHQVTQMGQEVILRCVPISNHLYFYWYRQILGQKVEFLVSFYNNEISEKSEIFDDQFSVERPDGSNFTLKIRSTKLEDSAMYFCASSGAPNQPQHFGDGTRLSIL.

The J gene is TRBJ1-2, the V gene TRBV28, with 12 bases lining up with TRBD1. This CDR3 contains 16 residues. Germline-derived CDR1 and CDR2 are MDHEN and SYDVKM. The junction had 11 bases not matched to a gene; V was cut back by 4 bases and J by 8 bases. The CDR3 is CASSSAGTGGLGGYTF. The CDR3 nucleotides read TGTGCCAGCAGTTCTGCCGGGACAGGGGGCCTGGGGGGCTACACCTTC.

The chain couples TRBV28 to TRBJ2-7; TRBD1 matches at 8 bases. This CDR3 is 13 amino acids long. Germline V gene lookup returns CDR1 MDHEN and CDR2 SYDVKM. V gave up 6 bases and J gave up 5 bases; unmatched junction bases: 6. CDR3 DNA: TGTGCCAGCAGACGGACAGGGAACCACGAGCAGTACTTC. This translates into CASRRTGNHEQYF.

The rearrangement uses TRBV11-2 and TRBJ2-7, with TRBD1 as a possible D gene (6 bases). Per germline, CDR1 SGHAT and CDR2 FQNNGV. The CDR3 runs 15 residues. Trimming removed 0 bases at V and 5 bases at J, with 14 bases between. This CDR3 reads CASSLDWSGVDEQYF. CDR3 nucleotides: TGTGCCAGCAGCTTAGACTGGTCAGGGGTCGACGAGCAGTACTTC.

This clone has just one count. CDR3 loop: CASSFRAGGGYTF. CDR3 nucleotides: TGTGCCAGCAGCTTTAGGGCAGGGGGTGGCTACACCTTC. The chain is built from TRBV5-4 and TRBJ1-2; 7 bases agree with TRBD1. Trimming removed 2 bases from V and 7 bases from J; junction bases left unmatched: 5. The CDR3 extends over 13 amino acids. The V gene's germline CDR1 is SGHNT and CDR2 YYREEE (reference sequence).

The chain links TRBV30 to TRBJ2-7, with D uncertain. The CDR3 spans 11 residues. Germline CDR1 GTSNPN, CDR2 SVGIG (reference sequence). Trimming removed 3 bases from V and 0 bases from J, with 3 bases in between. This chain's CDR3 is CAWSGSYEQYF. In nucleotides, the CDR3 is TGTGCCTGGAGCGGCTCCTACGAGCAGTACTTC.

The V call is TRBV5-4, the J call TRBJ2-7; D possibly corresponds to TRBD2 (6 bases). CDR3 length equals 15 residues. Germline lookup yields CDR1 SGHNT and CDR2 YYREEE (reference sequence). Trimming removed 3 bases at V and 6 bases at J, with 19 bases between. The CDR3 region has the DNA TGTGCCAGCAGCTCCCCGGGGCGGGGAACGGGCGAGCAGTACTTC. Translating it yields CASSSPGRGTGEQYF.

The chain employs TRBV4-3 and TRBJ2-6, with 14 bases lining up with TRBD2. CDR1 is LGHNA, CDR2 YSLEER, per germline. Losses at the gene ends were 0 bases for V and 1 base for J; bases not matched to a gene: 11. CDR3 length: 22 residues. The CDR3 here is CASSQDFGGLAGDRSGANVLTF. For the CDR3, the DNA is TGCGCCAGCAGCCAAGATTTTGGGGGACTAGCGGGGGATAGGTCTGGGGCCAACGTCCTGACTTTC.

The chain combines TRBV5-4 with TRBJ2-1; 10 nucleotides agree with TRBD2. Germline V gene sequence: CDR1 SGHNT, CDR2 YYREEE (reference sequence). The CDR3 extends over 13 amino acids. The junction had 5 bases not matched to a gene; V was cut back by 4 bases and J by 10 bases. CDR3: CASSGLAGGEQFF. Here the CDR3 DNA reads TGTGCCAGCAGCGGATTAGCGGGGGGCGAGCAGTTCTTC.

The V gene is TRBV4-3, the J gene TRBJ2-5, with D perhaps TRBD1 (7 bases). Germline values: CDR1 LGHNA, CDR2 YSLEER. The ends were cut back, 1 base at V and 5 bases at J, with 17 bases in the middle. This CDR3 is built from 16 residues. For the CDR3, the DNA is TGCGCCAGCAGCCAAGTAGACGGGCAGGGGGGCGAGACCCAGTACTTC. It codes for CASSQVDGQGGETQYF.

This chain links TRBV5-1 with TRBJ1-4; D gene unclear. Trimming left V 4 bases short and J 7 bases short, with 14 bases between. This CDR3 is 14 amino acids long. The germline V gene encodes CDR1 SGHRS and CDR2 YFSETQ. CDR3 residues: CASSEGRLGEKLFF. In DNA, the CDR3 is TGCGCCAGCAGCGAGGGCAGACTGGGTGAAAAACTGTTTTTT.